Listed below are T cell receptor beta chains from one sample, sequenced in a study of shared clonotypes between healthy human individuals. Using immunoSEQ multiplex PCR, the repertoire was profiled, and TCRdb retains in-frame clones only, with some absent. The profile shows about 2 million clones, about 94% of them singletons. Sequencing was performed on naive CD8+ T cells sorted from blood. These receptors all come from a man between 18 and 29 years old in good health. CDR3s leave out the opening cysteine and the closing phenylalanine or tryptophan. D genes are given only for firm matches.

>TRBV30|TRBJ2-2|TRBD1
AGDSGNQGTGELF
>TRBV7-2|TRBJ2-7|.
ASSFTGSYEQY
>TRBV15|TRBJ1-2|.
ATSRDKGTVYGYT
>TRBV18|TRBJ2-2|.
ASSRETGELF
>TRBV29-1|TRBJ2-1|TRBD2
SVLLASYNEQF
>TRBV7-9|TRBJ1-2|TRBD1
ASSLGGTGGALWGYT
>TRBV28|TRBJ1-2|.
ASSFRGPDGYT
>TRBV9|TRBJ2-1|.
ASSEGGTDYNEQF
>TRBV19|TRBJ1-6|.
ASSHHENSPLH
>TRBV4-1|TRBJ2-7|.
ASSHASLDNSYEQY
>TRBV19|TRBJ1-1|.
ASSMMGQGTEAF
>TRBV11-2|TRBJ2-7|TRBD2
ASSPGGGAYEQY
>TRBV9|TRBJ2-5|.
ASSVGGSTGETQY
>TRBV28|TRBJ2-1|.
ASSLWSDDSYNEQF
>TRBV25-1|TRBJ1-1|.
ASSVGNTEAF
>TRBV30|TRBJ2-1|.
AWSVSTEQF
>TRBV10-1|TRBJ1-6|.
ASSDAVSPSPLH
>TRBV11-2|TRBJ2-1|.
ASSLGGENEQF
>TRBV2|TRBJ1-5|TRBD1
ASSIQGFDQPQH
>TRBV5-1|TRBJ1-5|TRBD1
ASSQRTGYQPQH
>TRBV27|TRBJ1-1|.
ASSWTENTEAF
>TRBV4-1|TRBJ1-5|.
ASQGHRNQPQH
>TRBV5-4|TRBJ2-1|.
ASSLVGTVNEQF
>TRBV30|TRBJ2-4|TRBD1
AWGQGAGKNIQY
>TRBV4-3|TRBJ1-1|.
ASSQALKGLDEAF
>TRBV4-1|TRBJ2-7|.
ASSQGGPYYEQY
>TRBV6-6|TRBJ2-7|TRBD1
ASSGTGYEQY
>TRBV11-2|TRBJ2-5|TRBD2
ASSDLTSVQETQY
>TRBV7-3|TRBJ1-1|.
ASSPLVSDREAF
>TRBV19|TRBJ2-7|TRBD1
ASSAGQGDYEQY
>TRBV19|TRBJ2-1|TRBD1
ASRDRGDYNEQF
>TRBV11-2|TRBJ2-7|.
ASSQGRAGQY
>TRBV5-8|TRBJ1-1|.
ASSLSFSRAF
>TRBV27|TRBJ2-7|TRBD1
ASSPTGTEQY
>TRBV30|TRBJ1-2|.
AWSVGAGDGYT
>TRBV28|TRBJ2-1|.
ASSLYAGASYNEQF
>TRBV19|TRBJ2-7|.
ASSYTGTYEQY
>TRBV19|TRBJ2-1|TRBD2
ASSKTSGMYNEQF
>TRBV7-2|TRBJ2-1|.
ASSFHFGSYNEQF
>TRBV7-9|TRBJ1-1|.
ASSFGGITEAF
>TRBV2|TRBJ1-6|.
ASSEEEGPGLSYNSPLH